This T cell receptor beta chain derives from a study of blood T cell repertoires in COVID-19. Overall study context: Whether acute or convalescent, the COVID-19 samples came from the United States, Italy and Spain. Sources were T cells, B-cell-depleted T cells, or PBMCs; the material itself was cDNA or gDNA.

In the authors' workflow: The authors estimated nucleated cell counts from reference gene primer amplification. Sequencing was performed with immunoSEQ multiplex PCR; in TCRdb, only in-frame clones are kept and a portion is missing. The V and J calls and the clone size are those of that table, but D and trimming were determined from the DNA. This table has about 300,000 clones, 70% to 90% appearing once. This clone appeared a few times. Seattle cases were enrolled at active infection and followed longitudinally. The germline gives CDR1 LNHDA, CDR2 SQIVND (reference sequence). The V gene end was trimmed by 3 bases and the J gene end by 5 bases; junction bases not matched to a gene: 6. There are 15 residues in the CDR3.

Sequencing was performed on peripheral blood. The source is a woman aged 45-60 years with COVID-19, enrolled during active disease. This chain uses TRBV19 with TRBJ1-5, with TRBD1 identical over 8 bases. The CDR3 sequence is CASSMAGQEDQPQHF. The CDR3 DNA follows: TGTGCCAGTAGTATGGCGGGACAGGAGGATCAGCCCCAGCATTTT.